This T cell receptor beta chain was sequenced for a study of shared clonotypes between healthy human individuals. General study points: The study generally estimated greater richness for naive than memory subsets.

The CDR3 has 15 amino acids. With 0 bases removed from V and 9 bases from J, the gap between germline ends came to 15 bases. From germline, CDR1 is SGDLS and CDR2 YYNGEE. Of note for this clone: Antigen: not known.

Sorted-subset replicate PCR reactions were performed with 200 ng DNA, corresponding to roughly 31,000 T cell genomes. This table comes from immunoSEQ multiplex PCR, and its TCRdb copy is limited to in-frame clones, with some not included. The repertoire holds over a million clones, with 95% to 99% as singletons. This TCR derives from a man younger than 40 in good health. Source material: naive CD4+ T cells sorted from blood. The subset denotes: CD45RA+ positively selected. The V call is TRBV9, the J call TRBJ2-2; tentative D call: TRBD1 (6 bases). CDR3 DNA: TGTGCCAGCAGCGTAGCATTACAGGGTGGGAGGGAGCTGTTTTTT. Its protein product is CASSVALQGGRELFF.